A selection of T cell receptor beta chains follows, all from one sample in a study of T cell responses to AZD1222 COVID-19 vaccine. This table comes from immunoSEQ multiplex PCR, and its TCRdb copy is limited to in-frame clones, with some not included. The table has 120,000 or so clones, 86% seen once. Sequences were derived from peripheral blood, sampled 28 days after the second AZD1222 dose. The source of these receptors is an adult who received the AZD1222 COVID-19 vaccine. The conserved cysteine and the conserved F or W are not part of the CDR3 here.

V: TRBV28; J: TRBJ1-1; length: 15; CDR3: ASSRYRDPSMNTEAF
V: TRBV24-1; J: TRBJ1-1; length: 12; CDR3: ATSDPRRRRGAF
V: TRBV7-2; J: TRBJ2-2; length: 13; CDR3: ASSLGRANTGELF
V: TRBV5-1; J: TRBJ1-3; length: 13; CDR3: ASSLAGSSGNTIY
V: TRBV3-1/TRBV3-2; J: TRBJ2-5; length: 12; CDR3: ASSQEGTSETQY
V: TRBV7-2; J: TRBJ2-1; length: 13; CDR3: ASSLGAGGFDEQF
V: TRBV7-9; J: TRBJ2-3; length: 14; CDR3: ASSLTSGSITDTQY
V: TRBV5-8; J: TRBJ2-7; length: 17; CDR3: ASFNTRGAGGPLTYEQY
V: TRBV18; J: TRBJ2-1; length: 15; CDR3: ASSPAQGSGIYNEQF
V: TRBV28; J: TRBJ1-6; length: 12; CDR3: ASSLGSGNSPLH
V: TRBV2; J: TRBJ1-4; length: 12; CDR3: ASKQGSGGEKLF
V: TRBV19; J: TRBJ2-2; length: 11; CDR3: ATDPGNTGELF
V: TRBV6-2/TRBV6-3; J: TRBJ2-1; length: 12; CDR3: ASSSSSGGNEQF
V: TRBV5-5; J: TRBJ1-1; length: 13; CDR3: ASSLVRPGDTEAF
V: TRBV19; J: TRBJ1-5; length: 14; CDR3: ASSIDSPRPGQPQH
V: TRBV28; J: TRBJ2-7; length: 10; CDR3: ASSLSDYEQY
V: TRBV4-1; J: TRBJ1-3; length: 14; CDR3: VKQQELRGVGNTIY
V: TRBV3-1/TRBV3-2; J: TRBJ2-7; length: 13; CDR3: ASSQTLAGVGEQY
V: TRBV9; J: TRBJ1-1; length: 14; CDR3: ASSVAGEGMNTEAF
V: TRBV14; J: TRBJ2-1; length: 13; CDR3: ASSLLGTTYNEQF
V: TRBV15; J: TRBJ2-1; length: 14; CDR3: ATSREGTSGGNEQF
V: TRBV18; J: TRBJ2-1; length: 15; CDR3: ASSPPEFGGAYNEQF
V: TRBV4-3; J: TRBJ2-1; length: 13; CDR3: ASSQVWGNPNEQF
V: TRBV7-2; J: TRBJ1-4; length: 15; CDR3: ASSLSPQRVHNEKLF
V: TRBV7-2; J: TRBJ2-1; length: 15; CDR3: ASSLRVQGLAGDEQF
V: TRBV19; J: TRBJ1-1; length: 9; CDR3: ASSSGTRTF
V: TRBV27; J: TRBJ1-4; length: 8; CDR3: ATQPEKLF
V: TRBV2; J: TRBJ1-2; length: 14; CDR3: ASSDRGTGANYGYT
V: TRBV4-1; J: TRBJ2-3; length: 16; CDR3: ASSQEGTGALGTDTQY
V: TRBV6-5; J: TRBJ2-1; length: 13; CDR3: ASRGGTSQNNEQF
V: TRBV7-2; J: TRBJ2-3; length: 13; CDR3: ASGKAGVGTDTQY
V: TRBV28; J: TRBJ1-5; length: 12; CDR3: ASSLSGDGGPQH
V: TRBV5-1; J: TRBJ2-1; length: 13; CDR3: ASSDSGGSHNEQF
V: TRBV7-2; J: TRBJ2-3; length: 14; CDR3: ASSTRLAGESDTQY
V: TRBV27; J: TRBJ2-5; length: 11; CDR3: ASSPLGLAGFY
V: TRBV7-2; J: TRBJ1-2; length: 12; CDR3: ASSLSRGQGGYT
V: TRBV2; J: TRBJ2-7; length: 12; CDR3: ASSDSGNIYEQY
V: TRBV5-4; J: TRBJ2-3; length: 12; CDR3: ASSFGQITDTQY
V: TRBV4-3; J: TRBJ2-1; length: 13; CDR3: ASSQLSDLGNEQF
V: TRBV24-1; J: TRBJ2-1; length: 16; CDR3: ATSRLAGGPSSYNEQF
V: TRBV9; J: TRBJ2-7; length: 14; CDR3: ASSGRPGQSIYEQY
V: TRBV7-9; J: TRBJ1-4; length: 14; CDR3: ASSLGQGAFFEKLF
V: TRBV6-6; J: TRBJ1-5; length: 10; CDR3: RGGECNQPQH